Listed below are T cell receptor beta chains from one sample, sequenced in a study of identical twins. TCRdb reanalysed the 5' RACE reads using MiXCR and keeps one entry per CDR3 protein. The sample has about 690,000 distinct CDR3 sequences; 6% to 6.5% are singletons. The specimen was naive T cells sorted from blood. Receptors were obtained from a man aged 18 to 29 in good health. CDR3s include the opening cysteine and the closing phenylalanine or tryptophan. Each record gives: CDR3 length, D gene, clone size, J gene, V gene, CDR3 DNA, CDR3 protein. A D gene is named only where the DNA matches it firmly. A clone size is listed for some rows: how often the clone was seen (once, few, many), or a class if it is expanded.

>14|TRBD1|many|TRBJ2-7|TRBV28
TGTGCCAGCAGTTTGGGACAGGGGACCCACGAGCAGTACTTC
CASSLGQGTHEQYF
>12|-|many|TRBJ2-1|TRBV10-3
TGTGCCATCATGGCCGGCGGGAATGAGCAGTTCTTC
CAIMAGGNEQFF
>15|TRBD1|-|TRBJ2-7|TRBV14
TGTGCCAGCAGCCTCCGGGACAGGGGTTGGTACGAGCAGTACTTC
CASSLRDRGWYEQYF
>12|-|many|TRBJ2-7|TRBV10-3
TGTGCCATCAGTGAGTCATGGGAGGAGCAGTACTTC
CAISESWEEQYF
>20|-|many|TRBJ2-6|TRBV10-3
TGTGCCATCAGTCTTATAGGGAACAGCGAAGGGATCTCTGGGGCCAACGTCCTGACTTTC
CAISLIGNSEGISGANVLTF
>14|TRBD1|few|TRBJ1-5|TRBV6-2/TRBV6-3
TGTGCCAGCAGTTCAGGGGGCACTAGTCAGCCCCAGCATTTT
CASSSGGTSQPQHF
>15|-|few|TRBJ1-6|TRBV4-1
TGCGCCAGCAGCCAAGTTTCAAGGGGGAGTTCACCCCTCCACTTT
CASSQVSRGSSPLHF
>14|-|many|TRBJ1-5|TRBV12-3/TRBV12-4
TGTGCCAGCAGCCTGTCCTTAATCAATCAGCCCCAGCATTTT
CASSLSLINQPQHF
>15|-|few|TRBJ2-5|TRBV28
TGTGCCAGCAGCCCGCACGGGACTGGCGGGGAGACCCAGTACTTC
CASSPHGTGGETQYF
>15|TRBD1|-|TRBJ1-2|TRBV6-1
TGTGCCAGCAGACTAGCCCGACAGGGGAACTATGGCTACACCTTC
CASRLARQGNYGYTF
>14|-|many|TRBJ2-7|TRBV12-3/TRBV12-4
TGTGCCAGCAGTCCAGGCGGCTTTCCCTACGAGCAGTACTTC
CASSPGGFPYEQYF
>16|-|few|TRBJ2-2|TRBV7-9
TGTGCCAGCAGCATGAGTGGGAGTGGGAACACCGGGGAGCTGTTTTTT
CASSMSGSGNTGELFF
>16|-|-|TRBJ2-1|TRBV20-1
TGCAGTGCTAGAGAACCACAGGGGACTATCTACAATGAGCAGTTCTTC
CSAREPQGTIYNEQFF
>14|-|few|TRBJ2-2|TRBV12-3/TRBV12-4
TGTGCCAGCAGACCTCAAGAAAACACCGGGGAGCTGTTTTTT
CASRPQENTGELFF
>15|-|many|TRBJ2-7|TRBV4-2
TGTGCCAGCAGCCAAGAAAACACCCCCGTCTCCGAGCAGTACTTC
CASSQENTPVSEQYF
>17|TRBD2|many|TRBJ2-3|TRBV12-3/TRBV12-4
TGTGCCAGCAGCCAGGGACTAGCGGAATGGAGGGCCGATACGCAGTATTTT
CASSQGLAEWRADTQYF
>14|-|many|TRBJ2-3|TRBV7-2
TGTGCCAGCAGCTTAAATGGGGGCACAGATACGCAGTATTTT
CASSLNGGTDTQYF
>15|TRBD1|many|TRBJ1-2|TRBV5-1
TGCGCCAGCAGCTTCGCTACCTCCAGGGGGCTTGGCTACACCTTC
CASSFATSRGLGYTF
>15|TRBD2|many|TRBJ2-2|TRBV6-2/TRBV6-3
TGTGCCAGCATCAACCCCGGACTAGCGACCGGGGAGCTGTTTTTT
CASINPGLATGELFF
>15|-|-|TRBJ2-1|TRBV28
TGTGCCAGCACTTCTCCGGGAGAACGGGTCAATGAGCAGTTCTTC
CASTSPGERVNEQFF
>16|TRBD2|many|TRBJ2-7|TRBV12-3/TRBV12-4
TGTGCCAGCAGCCCCCTAGTACTAGCGGGACCCTACGAGCAGTACTTC
CASSPLVLAGPYEQYF
>16|TRBD1|many|TRBJ2-2|TRBV4-3
TGCGCCAGCAGCCGCACCCGAGACAGGGGGACCGGGGAGCTGTTTTTT
CASSRTRDRGTGELFF
>11|-|many|TRBJ2-4|TRBV29-1
TGCAGCGCCGGAGACATCGGCATTCAGTACTTC
CSAGDIGIQYF
>15|TRBD2|many|TRBJ2-7|TRBV6-5
TGTGCCAGCAGTTATATGACTAGCGGGAATCGCGAGCAGTACTTC
CASSYMTSGNREQYF
>14|-|-|TRBJ2-3|TRBV5-1
TGCGCCAGCAGCTCCCGGACTCTGACAGATACGCAGTATTTT
CASSSRTLTDTQYF
>17|-|few|TRBJ2-2|TRBV20-1
TGCAGTGCTAGAGGACAGGGAGGTCGAGCGAACACCGGGGAGCTGTTTTTT
CSARGQGGRANTGELFF
>16|-|many|TRBJ2-1|TRBV10-1
TGCGCCAGCAGTGAGTCAAGGGGTGACCTTTACAATGAGCAGTTCTTC
CASSESRGDLYNEQFF
>14|-|many|TRBJ2-3|TRBV5-6
TGTGCCAGCAGCGCTGCCCTGGGGGCAGATACGCAGTATTTT
CASSAALGADTQYF
>11|-|few|TRBJ2-5|TRBV30
TGTGCCTGGTTGGGGACGGAGACCCAGTACTTC
CAWLGTETQYF
>14|-|few|TRBJ2-2|TRBV6-2/TRBV6-3
TGTGCCAGCAGCCAACCGGGCTACCCCGGGGAGCTGTTTTTT
CASSQPGYPGELFF
>16|TRBD2|many|TRBJ2-1|TRBV7-3
TGTGCCAGCAGCTTAAAGGCTAGCGGGAGTATAAATGAGCAGTTCTTC
CASSLKASGSINEQFF
>11|-|few|TRBJ2-1|TRBV19
TGTGCCAGTAGCATTTCTCGTGAGCAGTTCTTC
CASSISREQFF
>14|-|few|TRBJ2-3|TRBV30
TGTGCCTGGAGCAAGGGGGGTAGCACAGATACGCAGTATTTT
CAWSKGGSTDTQYF
>17|TRBD2|-|TRBJ2-3|TRBV7-9
TGTGCCAGCAGCTTCCCTTTAGCGGGAACGAGCACAGATACGCAGTATTTT
CASSFPLAGTSTDTQYF
>15|-|few|TRBJ1-4|TRBV4-1
TGCGCCAGCAGCCAAGTGGGGCTGACTAATGAAAAACTGTTTTTT
CASSQVGLTNEKLFF
>14|-|few|TRBJ2-7|TRBV6-1
TGTGCCAGCAGTGTAAGTTTACAGTTAAAAGAGCAGTACTTC
CASSVSLQLKEQYF
>18|-|-|TRBJ2-2|TRBV6-5
TGTGCCAGCAGTTACTCTCTACTCCCGGGACGGAACACCGGGGAGCTGTTTTTT
CASSYSLLPGRNTGELFF